Below are 22 T cell receptor beta chains sequenced from a single sample in a study of immune evolution from preneoplasia to lung adenocarcinoma. The method was immunoSEQ multiplex PCR; TCRdb's version includes in-frame clones alone and lacks a portion of them. Here the sample spans around 25,000 clones, just under 75% being singletons. The sample was FFPE invasive lung adenocarcinoma tissue. The receptors here all came from a person between 60 and 69 years old with invasive lung adenocarcinoma. Some clones in this sample may be carry-over from other donors' samples.

The chain joins TRBV4-1 to TRBJ2-7, with no clear D. Trimming left V 4 bases short and J 2 bases short, with 12 bases between. The V gene's germline CDR1 is MGHRA and CDR2 YSYEKL. CDR3 length: 14 amino acids. The CDR3 DNA is TGCGCCAGCAGCCCGGACCTGACCCCCTACGAGCAGTACTTC. Its translation: CASSPDLTPYEQYF.

The V gene is TRBV9, the J gene TRBJ2-2; 11 bases line up with TRBD1. The germline V gene encodes CDR1 SGDLS and CDR2 YYNGEE. The CDR3 length is 15 residues. The V and J ends lost 4 bases and 4 bases, in that order; junction bases with no gene match: 3. DNA for the CDR3: TGTGCCAGCAGCTCTGGGACAGGGGGCACCGGGGAGCTGTTTTTT. It codes for CASSSGTGGTGELFF.

V and J are TRBV11-2 and TRBJ2-1, with D perhaps matching TRBD2 (5 bases). The germline gives CDR1 SGHAT, CDR2 FQNNGV. Between the trimmed V and J ends, which lost 1 base and 2 bases, there was a span of 9 bases. CDR3 size: 15 residues. CDR3 sequence (DNA): TGTGCCAGCAGCTTAGGCCCAGCGGCCTACAATGAGCAGTTCTTC. Amino acids: CASSLGPAAYNEQFF.

The chain couples TRBV5-5 to TRBJ2-5; D unclear. The CDR3 length is 14 residues. Germline CDR1 is SGHKS and CDR2 is YYEKEE (reference sequence). V was trimmed by 3 bases and J by 2 bases, leaving 11 bases between them. CDR3: CASSSSRLQETQYF. In DNA, the CDR3 is TGTGCCAGCAGCTCCTCCCGGCTACAAGAGACCCAGTACTTC. The variable domain in full, with the rest retrieved from reference TRBV5-5 and TRBJ2-5, is DAGVTQSPTHLIKTRGQQVTLRCSPISGHKSVSWYQQVLGQGPQFIFQYYEKEERGRGNFPDRFSARQFPNYSSELNVNALLLGDSALYLCASSSSRLQETQYFGPGTRLLVL.

The chain combines TRBV5-6 with TRBJ2-3; 10 positions agree with TRBD2. V lost 1 base and J lost 4; bases outside the gene matches: 3. Germline-derived CDR1 and CDR2 are SGHDT and YYEEEE. The length of the CDR3 is 15 residues. The CDR3 region has the DNA TGTGCCAGCAGCTTGAGCGGGAGGGCCTCAGATACGCAGTATTTT. This encodes CASSLSGRASDTQYF. Full variable domain (outside the CDR3, taken from reference TRBV5-6 and TRBJ2-3): DAGVTQSPTHLIKTRGQQVTLRCSPKSGHDTVSWYQQALGQGPQFIFQYYEEEERQRGNFPDRFSGHQFPNYSSELNVNALLLGDSALYLCASSLSGRASDTQYFGPGTRLTVL.

This rearrangement joins TRBV15 to TRBJ2-1; D is ambiguous. Deletions cut 1 base from V and 3 bases from J, with 7 bases between. Germline V gene lookup returns CDR1 LNHNV and CDR2 YYDKDF (reference sequence). The CDR3 runs 14 residues. The DNA of the CDR3 is TGTGCCACCAGCAGAGGGGCAGGCTACAATGAGCAGTTCTTC. Translation: CATSRGAGYNEQFF.

V usage is TRBV14 and J usage is TRBJ2-1; a possible D gene is TRBD2 (6 bases). Per germline, CDR1 SGHDN and CDR2 FVKESK. V was pared by 4 bases and J by 0 bases, with 13 bases between. CDR3 length: 16 residues. This CDR3 is CASSRGRRASYNEQFF. In nucleotides, the CDR3 is TGTGCCAGCAGCCGTGGGAGGCGGGCCTCCTACAATGAGCAGTTCTTC.

V and J are TRBV28 and TRBJ1-3; no definite D call. V was pared by 6 bases and J by 2 bases, with 5 bases between. The germline V gene encodes CDR1 MDHEN and CDR2 SYDVKM. CDR3 length equals 12 residues. CDR3 in DNA: TGTGCCAGCAGGTCAGCTGGAAACACCATATATTTT. Translation gives CASRSAGNTIYF.

The chain is built from TRBV7-9 and TRBJ1-1; D not certain. Per the germline V gene, CDR1 is SEHNR and CDR2 is FQNEAQ (reference sequence). The CDR3 has 13 residues. Trimming took 5 bases from V and 3 from J, leaving 10 bases between them. This CDR3 reads CASSVSADTEAFF. The CDR3 DNA follows: TGTGCCAGCAGCGTTAGTGCGGACACTGAAGCTTTCTTT.

The gene calls are TRBV7-9 and TRBJ1-4; 9 bases map to TRBD1. Germline lookup yields CDR1 SEHNR and CDR2 FQNEAQ (reference sequence). Germline trimming cut 1 base from V and 8 bases from J; bases unmatched to any gene: 5. The CDR3 contains 15 residues. For the CDR3, the DNA is TGTGCCAGCAGCTTAGGGGACAGGGATAACGAAAAACTGTTTTTT. Protein product: CASSLGDRDNEKLFF.

This clone rates as medium-sized (0.01 to 0.1%). The rearrangement joins TRBV18 to TRBJ2-7; maybe TRBD2 (5 bases). The germline V gene encodes CDR1 KGHSH and CDR2 LQKENI. This CDR3 contains 15 residues. V was clipped by 4 bases and J by 3 bases, with 16 bases between them. In DNA form, the CDR3 reads TGTGCCAGCTCACTAGGCGGGTTTTGGAGCTACGAGCAGTACTTC. Translating gives CASSLGGFWSYEQYF. The full variable domain, in which reference TRBV18 and TRBJ2-7 provide the parts outside the CDR3, is NAGVMQNPRHLVRRRGQEARLRCSPMKGHSHVYWYRQLPEEGLKFMVYLQKENIIDESGMPKERFSAEFPKEGPSILRIQQVVRGDSAAYFCASSLGGFWSYEQYFGPGTRLTVT.

The chain links TRBV5-1 to TRBJ2-7; perhaps TRBD2 as D (6 bases). The CDR3 totals 13 residues. The ends were cut back, 2 bases at V and 8 bases at J, with 14 bases in the middle. Germline CDR1 and CDR2: SGHRS and YFSETQ. CDR3 amino acids: CASSFDRGRQQYF. In DNA, the CDR3 is TGCGCCAGCAGCTTCGACCGGGGGAGGCAGCAGTACTTC.

The CDR3 DNA follows: TGTGCCAGCAGCTTAAACCAAGAGACCCAGTACTTC. Amino acid sequence: CASSLNQETQYF. The chain recombines TRBV7-9 with TRBJ2-5; D is unclear. The V end was cut by 2 bases, the J end by 0 bases, with 1 base between. The germline CDR1 and CDR2 sequences are SEHNR and FQNEAQ (reference sequence). The CDR3 sequence is 12 residues long.

This chain joins TRBV6-1 and TRBJ2-7, with no clear D. The CDR3 length is 13 residues. Germline V gene data show CDR1 as MNHNS and CDR2 as SASEGT. Trimming took 3 bases from V and 0 from J, leaving 6 bases between them. The CDR3 region is CASSDYLSYEQYF. For the CDR3, the DNA is TGTGCCAGCAGTGACTACCTCTCCTACGAGCAGTACTTC.

V gene TRBV6-4 combines with J gene TRBJ2-1; D might be TRBD1 (6 bases). V was pared by 3 bases and J by 3 bases, with 9 bases between. There are 14 residues in the CDR3. The germline V gene has CDR1 MRHNA and CDR2 SNTAGT. The CDR3 region has the DNA TGTGCCAGCAGTGAGGGGGCCGACTACAATGAGCAGTTCTTC. Residues: CASSEGADYNEQFF.

The CDR3 loop is CASSPGTGDVHEQYF. In DNA form, the CDR3 reads TGCGCCAGCAGCCCAGGGACAGGGGACGTCCACGAGCAGTACTTC. This chain connects TRBV5-1 to TRBJ2-7, with 10 bases identical to TRBD1. The trim removed 4 bases at V and 5 bases at J, leaving 9 bases unmatched. CDR1 SGHRS and CDR2 YFSETQ come from the germline V gene. The CDR3 sequence is 15 residues long.

V is TRBV4-2 and J is TRBJ2-2, with 8 bases that match TRBD2. The V gene's germline CDR1 is LGHNA and CDR2 YNFKEQ. The V and J ends lost 0 bases and 2 bases, in that order; junction bases with no gene match: 2. This CDR3 is 16 amino acids long. The CDR3 nucleotides are TGTGCCAGCAGCCAAGAAACTAGCGGAAACACCGGGGAGCTGTTTTTT. Translation gives CASSQETSGNTGELFF.

This clone is judged medium-sized. This chain joins TRBV7-3 and TRBJ2-1; no firm D call. CDR3 length equals 15 residues. From germline, CDR1 is SGHTA and CDR2 FQGTGA. Deletions cut 5 bases from V and 0 bases from J, with 11 bases between. The DNA of the CDR3 is TGTGCCAGCAGCCGATCGCTGAGCTCCTACAATGAGCAGTTCTTC. This encodes CASSRSLSSYNEQFF.

V is TRBV5-1 and J is TRBJ1-5, with no clear D. Per germline, CDR1 SGHRS and CDR2 YFSETQ. V shed 0 bases and J shed 6 bases, with 13 bases lying between them. CDR3 length: 15 amino acids. Written as DNA, the CDR3 is TGCGCCAGCAGCTTGGCGCCGAGGGCGGGTCAGCCCCAGCATTTT. This translates into CASSLAPRAGQPQHF.

V and J are TRBV7-8 and TRBJ2-7, with D perhaps assigned TRBD1 or TRBD2 (6 bases each). Germline lookup yields CDR1 SGHVS and CDR2 FQNEAQ. The CDR3 is 16 amino acids. V was trimmed by 1 base and J by 0 bases, leaving 13 bases between them. CDR3 sequence: CASSLGGAESSYEQYF. The CDR3 nucleotides read TGTGCCAGCAGCTTAGGGGGGGCGGAAAGCTCCTACGAGCAGTACTTC.

The chain combines TRBV4-1 with TRBJ2-1, with D perhaps matching TRBD2 (6 bases). Deletions cut 2 bases from V and 4 bases from J, with 15 bases between. Per the germline V gene, CDR1 is MGHRA and CDR2 is YSYEKL. The length of the CDR3 is 16 residues. CDR3 coding DNA: TGCGCCAGCAGCCAAAATCACCATAGCGGTTACAATGAGCAGTTCTTC. Its translation: CASSQNHHSGYNEQFF.

This clone has only a few counts. V usage is TRBV14 and J usage is TRBJ2-7; D gene uncertain. V gave up 1 base and J gave up 2 bases, with 12 bases separating them. The CDR3 contains 15 residues. Germline assignment: CDR1 SGHDN and CDR2 FVKESK. The CDR3 protein is CASSQGLLPPYEQYF. The CDR3 DNA reads TGTGCCAGCAGCCAAGGACTGCTCCCCCCCTACGAGCAGTACTTC.